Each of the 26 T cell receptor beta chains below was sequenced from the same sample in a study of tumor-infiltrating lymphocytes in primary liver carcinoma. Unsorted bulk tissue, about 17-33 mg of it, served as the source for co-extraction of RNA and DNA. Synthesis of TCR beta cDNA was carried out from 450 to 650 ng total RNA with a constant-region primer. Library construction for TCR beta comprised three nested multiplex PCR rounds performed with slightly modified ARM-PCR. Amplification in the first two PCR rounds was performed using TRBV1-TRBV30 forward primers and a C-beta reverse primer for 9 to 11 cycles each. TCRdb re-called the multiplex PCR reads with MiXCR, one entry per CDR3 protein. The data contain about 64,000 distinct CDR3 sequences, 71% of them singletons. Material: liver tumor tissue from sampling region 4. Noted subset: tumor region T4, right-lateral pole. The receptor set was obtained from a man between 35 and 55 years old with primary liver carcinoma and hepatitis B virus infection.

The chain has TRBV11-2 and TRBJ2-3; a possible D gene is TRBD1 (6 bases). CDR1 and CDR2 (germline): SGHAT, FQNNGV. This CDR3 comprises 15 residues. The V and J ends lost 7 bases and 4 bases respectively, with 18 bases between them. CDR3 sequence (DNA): TGTGCCAGCAACATGTTACAGGGTCGACCAGATACGCAGTATTTT. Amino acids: CASNMLQGRPDTQYF.

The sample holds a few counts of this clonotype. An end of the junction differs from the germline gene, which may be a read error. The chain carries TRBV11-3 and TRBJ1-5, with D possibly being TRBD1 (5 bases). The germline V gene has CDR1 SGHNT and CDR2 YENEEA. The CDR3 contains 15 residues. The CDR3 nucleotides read TGTGCCAGTAGCTTAGATCTGGGGGTGGCTCAGTCCCAGCATTTT. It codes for CASSLDLGVAQSQHF.

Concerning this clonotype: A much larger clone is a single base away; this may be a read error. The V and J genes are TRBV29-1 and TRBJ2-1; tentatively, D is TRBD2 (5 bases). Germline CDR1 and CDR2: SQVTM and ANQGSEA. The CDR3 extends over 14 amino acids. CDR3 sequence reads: CSVDVAGLYSEQFF. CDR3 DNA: TGCAGCGTTGATGTCGCGGGCCTCTACAGTGAGCAGTTCTTC.

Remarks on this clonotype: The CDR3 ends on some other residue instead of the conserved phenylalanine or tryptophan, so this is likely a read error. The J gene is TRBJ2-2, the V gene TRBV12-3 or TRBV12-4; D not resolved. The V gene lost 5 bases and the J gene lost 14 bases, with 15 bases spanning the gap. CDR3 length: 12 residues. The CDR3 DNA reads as TGTGCCAGCAGTCTGCGGACCGGGTATCTGTTTTAT. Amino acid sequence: CASSLRTGYLFY.

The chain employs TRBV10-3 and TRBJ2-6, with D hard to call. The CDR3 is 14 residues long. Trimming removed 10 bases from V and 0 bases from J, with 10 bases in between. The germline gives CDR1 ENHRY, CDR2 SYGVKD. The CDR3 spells CATKENSGANVLTF. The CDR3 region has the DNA TGTGCCACCAAGGAGAACTCTGGGGCCAACGTCCTGACTTTC.

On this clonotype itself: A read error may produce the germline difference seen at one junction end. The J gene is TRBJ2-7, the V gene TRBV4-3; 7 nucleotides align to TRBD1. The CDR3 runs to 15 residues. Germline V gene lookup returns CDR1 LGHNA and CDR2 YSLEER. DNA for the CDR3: TGCACCAGCAGTCAAGATACGGGGACAGCAGACGCGGAGTACTTC. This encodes CTSSQDTGTADAEYF.

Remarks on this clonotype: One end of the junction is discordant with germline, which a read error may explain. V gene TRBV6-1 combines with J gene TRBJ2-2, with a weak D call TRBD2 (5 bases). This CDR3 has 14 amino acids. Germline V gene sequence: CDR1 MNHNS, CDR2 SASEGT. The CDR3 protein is CASCADLNTGELFF. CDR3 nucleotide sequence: TGTGCCAGCTGCGCAGACCTGAACACCGGGGAGCTGTTTTTC.

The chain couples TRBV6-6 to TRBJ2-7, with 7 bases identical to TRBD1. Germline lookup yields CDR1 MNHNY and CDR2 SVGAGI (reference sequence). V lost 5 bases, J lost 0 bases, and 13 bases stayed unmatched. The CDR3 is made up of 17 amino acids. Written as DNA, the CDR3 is TGTGCCAGCAGTCTGCCGACAGGGACCCGGAGCTCCTACGAGCAGTACTTC. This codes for CASSLPTGTRSSYEQYF.

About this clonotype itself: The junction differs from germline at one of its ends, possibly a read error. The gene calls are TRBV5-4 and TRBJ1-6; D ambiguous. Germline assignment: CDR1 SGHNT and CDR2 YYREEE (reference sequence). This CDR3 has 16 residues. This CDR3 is CASSSHPGPQNSPVHF. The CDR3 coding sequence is TGTGCCAGCAGCTCGCATCCCGGACCGCAGAATTCACCCGTCCACTTT.

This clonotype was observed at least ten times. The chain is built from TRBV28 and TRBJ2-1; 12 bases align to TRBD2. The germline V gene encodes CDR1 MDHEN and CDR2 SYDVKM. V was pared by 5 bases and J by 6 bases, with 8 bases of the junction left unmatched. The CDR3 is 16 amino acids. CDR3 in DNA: TGTGCCAGCAGTCGCCTCGGACTAGCGGGACGCAATGAGCAGTTCTTC. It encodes CASSRLGLAGRNEQFF.

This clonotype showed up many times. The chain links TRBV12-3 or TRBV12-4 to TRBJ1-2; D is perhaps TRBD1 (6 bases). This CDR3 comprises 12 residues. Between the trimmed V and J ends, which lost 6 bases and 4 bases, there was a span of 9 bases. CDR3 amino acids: CASSIGGYGYTF. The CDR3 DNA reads TGTGCCAGCAGCATAGGGGGCTATGGCTACACCTTC.

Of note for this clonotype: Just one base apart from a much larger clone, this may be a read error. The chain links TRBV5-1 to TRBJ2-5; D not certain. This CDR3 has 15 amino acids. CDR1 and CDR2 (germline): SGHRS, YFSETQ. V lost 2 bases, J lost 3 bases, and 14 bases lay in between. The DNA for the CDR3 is TGCGCCAGCAGCTTAAGCGTGAGCGCGGAAGAGACCCAGTACTTC. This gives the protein CASSLSVSAEETQYF.

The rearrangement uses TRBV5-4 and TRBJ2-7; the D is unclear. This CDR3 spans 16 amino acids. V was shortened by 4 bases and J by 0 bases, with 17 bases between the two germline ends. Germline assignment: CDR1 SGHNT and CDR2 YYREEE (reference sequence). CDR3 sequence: CASSPFTGPDSYEQYF. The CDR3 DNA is TGTGCCAGCAGCCCGTTTACGGGCCCCGACTCCTACGAGCAGTACTTC.

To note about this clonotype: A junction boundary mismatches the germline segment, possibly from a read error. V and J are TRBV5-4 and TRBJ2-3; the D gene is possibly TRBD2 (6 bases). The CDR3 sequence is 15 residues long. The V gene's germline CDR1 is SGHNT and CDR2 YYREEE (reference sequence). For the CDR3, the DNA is TGTGCCAGCAGCTTGGACAGGACTATTACAGATACACAGTATTTT. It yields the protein CASSLDRTITDTQYF.

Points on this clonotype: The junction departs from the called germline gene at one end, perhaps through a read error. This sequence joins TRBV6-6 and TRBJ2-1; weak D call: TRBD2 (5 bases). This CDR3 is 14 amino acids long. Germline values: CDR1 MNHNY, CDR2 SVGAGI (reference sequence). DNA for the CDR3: TGTGCCAGCAGTACGCGAATAGAGGGCAATGAACAGTTCTTC. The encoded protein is CASSTRIEGNEQFF.

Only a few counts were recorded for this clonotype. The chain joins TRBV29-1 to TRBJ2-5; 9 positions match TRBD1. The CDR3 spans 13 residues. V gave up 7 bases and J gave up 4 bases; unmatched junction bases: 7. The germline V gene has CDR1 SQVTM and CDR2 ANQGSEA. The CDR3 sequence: CSGIQGAGETQYF. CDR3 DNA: TGCAGCGGCATACAGGGGGCGGGAGAGACCCAGTACTTC. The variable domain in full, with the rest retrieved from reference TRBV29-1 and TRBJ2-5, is SAVISQKPSRDICQRGTSLTIQCQVDSQVTMMFWYRQQPGQSLTLIATANQGSEATYESGFVIDKFPISRPNLTFSTLTVSNMSPEDSSIYLCSGIQGAGETQYFGPGTRLLVL.

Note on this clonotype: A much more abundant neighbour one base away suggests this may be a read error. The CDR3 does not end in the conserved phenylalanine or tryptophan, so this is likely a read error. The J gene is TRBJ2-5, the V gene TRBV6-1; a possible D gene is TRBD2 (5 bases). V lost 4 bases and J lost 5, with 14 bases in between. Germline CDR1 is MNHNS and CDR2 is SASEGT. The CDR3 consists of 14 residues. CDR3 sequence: CASSGGGGGETQYL. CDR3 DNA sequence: TGTGCCAGCAGTGGTGGAGGCGGTGGGGAGACCCAGTACCTC.

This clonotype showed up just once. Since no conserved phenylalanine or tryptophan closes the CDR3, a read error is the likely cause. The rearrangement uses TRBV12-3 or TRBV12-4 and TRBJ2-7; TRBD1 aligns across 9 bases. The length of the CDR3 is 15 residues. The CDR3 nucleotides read TGTGCCAGTAGTTTTGGGACAGGGAAGATCTACGAGCAGTACTTA. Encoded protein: CASSFGTGKIYEQYL.

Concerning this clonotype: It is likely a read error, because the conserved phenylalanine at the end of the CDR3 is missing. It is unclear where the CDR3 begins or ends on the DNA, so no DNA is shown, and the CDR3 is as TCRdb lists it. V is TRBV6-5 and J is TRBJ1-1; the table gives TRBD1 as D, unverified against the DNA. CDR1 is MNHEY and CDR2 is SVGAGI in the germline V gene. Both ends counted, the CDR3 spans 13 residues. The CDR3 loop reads CASSTGGTTEAFP.

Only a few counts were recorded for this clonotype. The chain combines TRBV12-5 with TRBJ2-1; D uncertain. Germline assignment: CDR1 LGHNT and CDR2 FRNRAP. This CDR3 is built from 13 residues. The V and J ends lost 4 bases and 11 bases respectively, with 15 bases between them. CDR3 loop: CASGSDVGLKQFF. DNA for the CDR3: TGTGCTAGTGGTTCCGACGTAGGTCTAAAGCAGTTCTTC.

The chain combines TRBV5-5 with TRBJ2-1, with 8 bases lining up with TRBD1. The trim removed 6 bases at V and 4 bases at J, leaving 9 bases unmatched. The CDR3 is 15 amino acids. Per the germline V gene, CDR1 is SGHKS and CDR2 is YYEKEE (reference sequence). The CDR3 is CASTSGQGLYNEQFF. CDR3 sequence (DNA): TGTGCCAGCACCTCCGGACAGGGTCTATACAATGAGCAGTTCTTC. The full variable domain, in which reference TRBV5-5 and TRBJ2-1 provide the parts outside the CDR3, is DAGVTQSPTHLIKTRGQQVTLRCSPISGHKSVSWYQQVLGQGPQFIFQYYEKEERGRGNFPDRFSARQFPNYSSELNVNALLLGDSALYLCASTSGQGLYNEQFFGPGTRLTVL.

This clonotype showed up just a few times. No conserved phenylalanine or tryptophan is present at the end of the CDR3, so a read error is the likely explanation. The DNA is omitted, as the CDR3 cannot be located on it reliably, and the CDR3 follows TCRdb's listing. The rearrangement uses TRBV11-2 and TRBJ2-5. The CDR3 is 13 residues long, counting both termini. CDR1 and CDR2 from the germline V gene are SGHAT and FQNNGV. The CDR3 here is CASSLVLEETQYL.

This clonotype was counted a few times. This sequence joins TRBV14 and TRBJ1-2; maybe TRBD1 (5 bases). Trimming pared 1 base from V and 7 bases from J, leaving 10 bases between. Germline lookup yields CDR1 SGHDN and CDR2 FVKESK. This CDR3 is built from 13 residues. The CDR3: CASSQAQGSGYTF. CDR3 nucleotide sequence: TGTGCCAGCAGCCAAGCCCAGGGATCTGGCTACACCTTC.

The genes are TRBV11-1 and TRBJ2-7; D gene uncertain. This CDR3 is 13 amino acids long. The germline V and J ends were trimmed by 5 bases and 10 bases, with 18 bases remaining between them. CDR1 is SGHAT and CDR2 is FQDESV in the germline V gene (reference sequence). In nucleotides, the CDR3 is TGTGCCAGCAGCACCTCGCGTGGTTGCGATCAGTACTTC. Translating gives CASSTSRGCDQYF.

Here the CDR3 DNA reads TGCAGCGTTGTATCACAGCCGAGCTACAATGAGCAGTTCTTC. Translation gives CSVVSQPSYNEQFF. The V call is TRBV29-1, the J call TRBJ2-1; no clear D. The germline gives CDR1 SQVTM, CDR2 ANQGSEA. The CDR3 length is 14 residues. The V gene lost 4 bases and the J gene lost 3 bases, with 13 bases spanning the gap.

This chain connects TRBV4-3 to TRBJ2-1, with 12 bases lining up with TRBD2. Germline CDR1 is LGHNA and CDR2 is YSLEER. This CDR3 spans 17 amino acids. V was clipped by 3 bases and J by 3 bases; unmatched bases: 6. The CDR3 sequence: CASSHLGTSGLYNEQFF. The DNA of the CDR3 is TGCGCCAGCAGCCATCTCGGGACTAGCGGGCTCTACAATGAGCAGTTCTTC.